Listed here are 17 T cell receptor beta chains from one sample, sequenced in a study of neurological immune-mediated disorders. MiXCR, run by TCRdb on the 5' RACE reads, gives a single entry per CDR3 protein. The table has fewer than 65,000 distinct CDR3 sequences, around a tenth seen once. The specimen sequenced was PBMCs. The receptors were gathered from a man between 65 and 85 years old with HTLV-1-associated myelopathy (HAM/TSP).

This clonotype was picked up a small number of times. The rearrangement uses TRBV6-2 or TRBV6-3 and TRBJ2-3; D might be TRBD2 (5 bases). V lost 0 bases and J 5 bases, leaving 9 bases between the germline ends. CDR3 length: 14 residues. Per the germline V gene, CDR1 is MNHEY and CDR2 is SVGEGT. Here the CDR3 reads CASSYSKAEDTQYF. In DNA, the CDR3 is TGTGCCAGCAGTTACTCGAAAGCGGAAGATACGCAGTATTTT.

The sample holds many counts of this clonotype. J is TRBJ1-4 and V is TRBV2; no definite D call. Germline CDR1 is SNHLY and CDR2 is FYNNEI. Trimming cost V 2 bases and J 6 bases, with 13 bases left between them. There are 15 residues in the CDR3. The CDR3 here is CASSERVLYDEKLFF. The CDR3 nucleotides read TGTGCCAGCAGTGAAAGGGTTTTATATGATGAAAAACTGTTTTTT. Full variable domain (outside the CDR3, taken from reference TRBV2 and TRBJ1-4): EPEVTQTPSHQVTQMGQEVILRCVPISNHLYFYWYRQILGQKVEFLVSFYNNEISEKSEIFDDQFSVERPDGSNFTLKIRSTKLEDSAMYFCASSERVLYDEKLFFGSGTQLSVL.

Many counts were recorded for this clonotype. The gene calls are TRBV3-1 and TRBJ2-1, with D tentatively TRBD2 (6 bases). In germline, CDR1 is LGHDT, CDR2 YNNKEL (reference sequence). The CDR3 is 16 residues long. V was pared by 0 bases and J by 8 bases, with 17 bases between. The CDR3 is CASSQEWAGPPHEQFF. The CDR3 DNA reads as TGTGCCAGCAGCCAAGAATGGGCGGGGCCCCCCCATGAGCAGTTCTTC.

The sample holds many counts of this clonotype. This chain uses TRBV11-2 with TRBJ2-1; perhaps TRBD2 as D (6 bases). Germline values: CDR1 SGHAT, CDR2 FQNNGV. This CDR3 contains 15 residues. V was shortened by 0 bases and J by 8 bases, with 14 bases between the two germline ends. CDR3 protein: CASSLDGTQMDEQFF. The CDR3 DNA follows: TGTGCCAGCAGCTTAGACGGGACTCAAATGGATGAGCAGTTCTTC.

This clonotype appeared many times. V usage is TRBV6-6 and J usage is TRBJ2-3, with TRBD1 identical over 8 bases. V shed 4 bases and J 6 bases; nucleotides not matched to a gene: 9. Germline assignment: CDR1 MNHNY and CDR2 SVGAGI (reference sequence). The CDR3 length is 15 residues. CDR3: CASSSSQGALDTQYF. As DNA, the CDR3 is TGTGCCAGCAGTTCCTCCCAGGGGGCGCTTGATACGCAGTATTTT.

This clonotype has only one observation. One end of the junction fails to match germline, which may point to a read error. The chain employs TRBV5-5 and TRBJ2-5; TRBD1 or TRBD2 may be the D gene (7 bases each). The germline V gene has CDR1 SGHKS and CDR2 YYEKEE (reference sequence). This CDR3 has 13 residues. The DNA for the CDR3 is TGTGCCAGCAGTCGACAGGGAGGGGAGAACCAGTACTTC. It is translated as CASSRQGGENQYF.

This clonotype showed up many times. This chain connects TRBV7-9 to TRBJ2-5; 8 bases match TRBD2. The CDR3 loop spans 15 amino acids. Germline lookup yields CDR1 SEHNR and CDR2 FQNEAQ (reference sequence). V gave up 5 bases and J gave up 5 bases; unmatched junction bases: 10. The CDR3 nucleotides are TGTGCCAGCAGCCCTCAGACTAGCGAGCGGGAGACCCAGTACTTC. Protein sequence: CASSPQTSERETQYF.

This clonotype has more than one count but fewer than ten. The chain has TRBV6-5 and TRBJ2-5; a weak D match, TRBD2 (5 bases). Trimming took off 2 bases at V and 0 bases at J, with 13 bases between the two ends. The germline CDR1 and CDR2 sequences are MNHEY and SVGAGI. The CDR3 length is 16 residues. CDR3 sequence reads: CASSYGGSNYQETQYF. DNA for the CDR3: TGTGCCAGCAGTTACGGCGGGTCCAACTACCAAGAGACCCAGTACTTC.

This clonotype was seen more than once but under ten times. This sequence joins TRBV6-5 and TRBJ2-2, with 12 bases that match TRBD2. The ends lost 4 bases at V and 4 bases at J; junction bases unmatched: 4. Germline loops: CDR1 MNHEY, CDR2 SVGAGI. The CDR3 has 16 residues. The CDR3 is CASSSGLAGSTGELFF. The CDR3 DNA is TGTGCCAGCAGTTCGGGACTAGCGGGTTCCACCGGGGAGCTGTTTTTT.

This clonotype was recorded at least ten times. The rearrangement joins TRBV5-1 to TRBJ2-6, with no clear D. The CDR3 sequence is 15 residues long. With 5 bases removed from V and 1 base from J, the gap between germline ends came to 10 bases. The germline V gene has CDR1 SGHRS and CDR2 YFSETQ. The DNA for the CDR3 is TGCGCCAGCAGAGAATGGACGTCTGGGGCCAACGTCCTGACTTTC. Protein: CASREWTSGANVLTF.

This clonotype was detected many times. This chain joins TRBV12-3 or TRBV12-4 and TRBJ2-6, with D hard to call. This CDR3 region has 14 residues. V was shortened by 7 bases and J by 0 bases, with 7 bases between the two germline ends. The CDR3 spells CASNVNSGANVLTF. In nucleotides, the CDR3 is TGTGCCAGCAATGTTAACTCTGGGGCCAACGTCCTGACTTTC.

This clonotype was observed at least ten times. CDR3 DNA: TGTGCCAGCAGCCAAGGATGGGCCTCCCCCCAAGAGACCCAGTACTTC. Its protein is CASSQGWASPQETQYF. V gene TRBV3-1 combines with J gene TRBJ2-5, with D unclear. V lost 1 base, J lost 1 base, and 13 bases lay in between. Germline V gene data show CDR1 as LGHDT and CDR2 as YNNKEL (reference sequence). The CDR3 extends over 16 amino acids.

This clonotype was picked up many times. The CDR3 DNA follows: TGTGCCAGCAAAATACAGGGGGCGACCGAAAAACTGTTTTTT. Translating gives CASKIQGATEKLFF. The chain has TRBV6-1 and TRBJ1-4, with TRBD1 matching 9 bases. The CDR3 contains 14 residues. Germline-derived CDR1 and CDR2 are MNHNS and SASEGT. The V and J ends lost 7 bases and 8 bases, in that order; junction bases with no gene match: 8.

This clonotype appeared many times. J is TRBJ2-3 and V is TRBV21-1; the table's D call TRBD2 went unverified against the DNA. TRBV21-1 is noted as a pseudogene. The CDR3 runs 13 residues. The CDR3 nucleotides are TGTGCCAGCAGCACTAGACGGGGAGATACGCAGTATTTT. It yields the protein CASSTRRGDTQYF.

This clonotype was detected ten times or more. J is TRBJ2-1 and V is TRBV11-2; the D call may be TRBD1 or TRBD2 (5 bases each). There are 16 residues in the CDR3. Trimming pared 6 bases from V and 0 bases from J, leaving 15 bases between. Germline-derived CDR1 and CDR2 are SGHAT and FQNNGV. The CDR3 region has the DNA TGTGCCAGCAGACCCCTAACGGGGCTCTCCTACAATGAGCAGTTCTTC. This encodes CASRPLTGLSYNEQFF. Combining the CDR3 with reference TRBV11-2 and TRBJ2-1 gives the whole variable domain EAGVAQSPRYKIIEKRQSVAFWCNPISGHATLYWYQQILGQGPKLLIQFQNNGVVDDSQLPKDRFSAERLKGVDSTLKIQPAKLEDSAVYLCASRPLTGLSYNEQFFGPGTRLTVL.

This clonotype was seen ten or more times. J is TRBJ2-7 and V is TRBV12-3 or TRBV12-4; no reliable D call. The CDR3 contains 11 residues. With 5 bases removed from V and 6 bases from J, the gap between germline ends came to 8 bases. The CDR3 DNA sequence: TGTGCCAGCAGTCAGTACGCCGAGCAGTACTTC. It specifies CASSQYAEQYF.

Ten or more counts support this clonotype. Here the CDR3 DNA reads TGTGCCAGCAGTTACTCCCCTTCCTACGAGCAGTACTTC. This encodes CASSYSPSYEQYF. This rearrangement joins TRBV6-2 or TRBV6-3 to TRBJ2-7; no clear D gene. Trimming left V 0 bases short and J 1 base short, with 4 bases between. Germline lookup yields CDR1 MNHEY and CDR2 SVGEGT. This CDR3 region has 13 residues.